This paragraph reports one TCR beta chain. Its antigen remains unidentified. The entry originates in a study of cytotoxic CD8 clonotypes in ibrutinib-treated CLL. Trimming pared 4 bases from V and 2 bases from J, leaving 7 bases between. CDR1 SGHRS and CDR2 YFSETQ come from the germline V gene. This CDR3 has 12 amino acids. Findings and caveats of the study: Treatment left the uncommon public clonotypes either contracted or stable in frequency. Sustained-remission and progressing patients had different sampling times. Relative to age-matched healthy donors, clonality at baseline was higher, and it tracked circulating CD8+ T-cell counts.

Sequencing was performed with immunoSEQ multiplex PCR; in TCRdb, only in-frame clones are kept and a portion is missing. The table lists 150,000 or so clones, about 70% of them singletons. This TCR came from a human donor with chronic lymphocytic leukemia. This specimen was PBMCs, taken after 24 months of ibrutinib treatment. V and J are TRBV5-1 and TRBJ2-7; D is unresolved. The CDR3 nucleotides are TGCGCCAGCAGCACGGCGACCTACGAGCAGTACTTC. Amino acid sequence: CASSTATYEQYF.